This TCR beta chain was sequenced during a study of Graves' ophthalmopathy and Graves' hyperthyroidism. V dropped 1 base and J dropped 6; count of bases not matched to a gene: 1. Per the germline V gene, CDR1 is SGHAT and CDR2 is FQNNGV. CDR3 size: 13 residues. PBMCs had their origin in fresh peripheral blood (around 10 ml). For repertoire sequencing, the TCR beta CDR3 regions were amplified from RNA transcripts. Second-round multiplex PCR came after first-round RT-PCR with HTBI primers. From the multiplex PCR reads, TCRdb called clonotypes with MiXCR, one entry per CDR3 protein. In the table there are just over 600,000 distinct CDR3 sequences, about 24% of which are singletons. The sample holds many counts of this clonotype.

The source of this sequence is a woman between 18 and 29 years old with stable Graves' hyperthyroidism. Some clones in this sample may be carry-over from other donors' samples. The sequencing input was peripheral blood. The chain carries TRBV11-2 and TRBJ1-2; 8 bases align to TRBD1. DNA for the CDR3: TGTGCCAGCAGCTTAGCAGGGGGCAATGGCTACACCTTC. This encodes CASSLAGGNGYTF.